This is a list of T cell receptor beta chains from one sample in a study of blood T cell repertoires in COVID-19. The method was immunoSEQ multiplex PCR; TCRdb's version includes in-frame clones alone and lacks a portion of them. Among approximately 200,000 clones listed, roughly 87% were seen once. Sequenced sample: peripheral blood. These receptor sequences come from a middle-aged man with active or convalescent COVID-19. CDR3s leave out the opening cysteine and the closing phenylalanine or tryptophan. Each record gives: CDR3 protein, clone size, V gene, J gene. Some rows have no size entry. The others give once, few or many, or a class for an expanded clone.

CDR3: ASSDPGAGGDTQY
size: .
V: TRBV10-1
J: TRBJ2-3

CDR3: AWDTAGELF
size: .
V: TRBV30
J: TRBJ2-2

CDR3: ASSLISGGGNTGELF
size: .
V: TRBV5-1
J: TRBJ2-2

CDR3: ATSDPTSGGYGYT
size: .
V: TRBV24-1
J: TRBJ1-2

CDR3: ASSPGPTRGAGTEAF
size: .
V: TRBV7-8
J: TRBJ1-1

CDR3: ASTGGTHLITGELF
size: .
V: TRBV19
J: TRBJ2-2

CDR3: ASGTRQGLTEAF
size: .
V: TRBV27
J: TRBJ1-1

CDR3: ASSATSTDTQY
size: few
V: TRBV9
J: TRBJ2-3

CDR3: ASSQAQRYEQY
size: .
V: TRBV4-2
J: TRBJ2-7

CDR3: ASSAGQGFPYNYGYT
size: .
V: TRBV9
J: TRBJ1-2

CDR3: AIKMGAEAF
size: .
V: TRBV28
J: TRBJ1-1

CDR3: ASSLDRGNEQF
size: .
V: TRBV27
J: TRBJ2-1

CDR3: ASSIQDRESNEQF
size: .
V: TRBV19
J: TRBJ2-1

CDR3: ASSSGGPNTEAF
size: .
V: TRBV3-1/TRBV3-2
J: TRBJ1-1

CDR3: ASSLSRTGARETQY
size: .
V: TRBV27
J: TRBJ2-5

CDR3: ASSFGQLHSYNSPLH
size: .
V: TRBV5-6
J: TRBJ1-6

CDR3: ASSRQVSYEQY
size: once
V: TRBV6-5
J: TRBJ2-7

CDR3: ASSGHTGTGEQTQY
size: once
V: TRBV9
J: TRBJ2-5

CDR3: AWGPRGTGGYEQY
size: .
V: TRBV30
J: TRBJ2-7

CDR3: ASSEGGGTGELF
size: .
V: TRBV2
J: TRBJ2-2